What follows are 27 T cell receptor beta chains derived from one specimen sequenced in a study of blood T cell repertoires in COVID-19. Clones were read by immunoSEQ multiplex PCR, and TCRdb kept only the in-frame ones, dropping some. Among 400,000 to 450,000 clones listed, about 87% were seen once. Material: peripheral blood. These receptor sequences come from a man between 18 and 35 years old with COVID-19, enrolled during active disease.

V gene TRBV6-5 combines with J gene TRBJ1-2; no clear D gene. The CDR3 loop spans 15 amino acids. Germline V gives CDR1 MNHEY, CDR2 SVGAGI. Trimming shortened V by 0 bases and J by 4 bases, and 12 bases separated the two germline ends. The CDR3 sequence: CASSYSFGELYGYTF. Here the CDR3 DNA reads TGTGCCAGCAGTTACTCTTTCGGGGAACTCTATGGCTACACCTTC.

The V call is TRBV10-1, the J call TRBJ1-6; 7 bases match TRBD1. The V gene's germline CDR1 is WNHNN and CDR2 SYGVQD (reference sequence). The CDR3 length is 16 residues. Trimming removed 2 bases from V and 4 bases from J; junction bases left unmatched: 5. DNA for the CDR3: TGCGCCAGCAGTGAGGGAGGGACAGATTATAATTCACCCCTCCACTTT. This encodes CASSEGGTDYNSPLHF.

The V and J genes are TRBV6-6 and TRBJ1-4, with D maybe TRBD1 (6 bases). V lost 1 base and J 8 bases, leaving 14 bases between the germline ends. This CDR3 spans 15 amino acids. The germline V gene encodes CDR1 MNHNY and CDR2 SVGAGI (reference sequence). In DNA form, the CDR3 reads TGTGCCAGCAGTTACTTGGGAGGGGGGAGAGAAAAACTGTTTTTT. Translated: CASSYLGGGREKLFF.

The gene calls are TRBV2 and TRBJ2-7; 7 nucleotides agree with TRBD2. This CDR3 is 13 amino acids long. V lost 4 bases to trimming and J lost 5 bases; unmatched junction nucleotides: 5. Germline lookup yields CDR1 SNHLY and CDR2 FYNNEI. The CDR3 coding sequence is TGTGCCAGCAGTGGGACTAGTCGACACGAGCAGTACTTC. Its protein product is CASSGTSRHEQYF. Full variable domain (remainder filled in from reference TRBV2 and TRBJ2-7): EPEVTQTPSHQVTQMGQEVILRCVPISNHLYFYWYRQILGQKVEFLVSFYNNEISEKSEIFDDQFSVERPDGSNFTLKIRSTKLEDSAMYFCASSGTSRHEQYFGPGTRLTVT.

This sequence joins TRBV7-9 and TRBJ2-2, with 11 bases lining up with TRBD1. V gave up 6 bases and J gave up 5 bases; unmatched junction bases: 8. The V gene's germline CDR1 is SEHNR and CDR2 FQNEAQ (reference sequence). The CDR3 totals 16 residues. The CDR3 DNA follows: TGTGCCAGCAGGTCTTTGGGACAGGGGGAGACCGGGGAGCTGTTTTTT. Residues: CASRSLGQGETGELFF.

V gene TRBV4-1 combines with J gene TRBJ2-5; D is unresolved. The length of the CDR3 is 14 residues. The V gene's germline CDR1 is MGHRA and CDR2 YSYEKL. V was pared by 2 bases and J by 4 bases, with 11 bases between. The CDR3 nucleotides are TGCGCCAGCAGCCAATCCTCGGGTTCAGAGACCCAGTACTTC. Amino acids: CASSQSSGSETQYF.

CDR3 residues: CASSSSGTGGGEQFF. CDR3 sequence (DNA): TGTGCCAGCAGTTCCTCCGGGACAGGGGGTGGTGAGCAGTTCTTC. This rearrangement joins TRBV27 to TRBJ2-1; 11 nucleotides line up with TRBD1. The CDR3 is 15 amino acids. The V and J ends lost 4 bases and 9 bases, in that order; junction bases with no gene match: 8. Germline assignment: CDR1 MNHEY and CDR2 SMNVEV (reference sequence).

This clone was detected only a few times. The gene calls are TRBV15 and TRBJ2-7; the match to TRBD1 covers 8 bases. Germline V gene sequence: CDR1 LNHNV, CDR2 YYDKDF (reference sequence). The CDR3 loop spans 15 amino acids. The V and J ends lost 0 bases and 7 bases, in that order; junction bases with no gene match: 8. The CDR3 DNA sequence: TGTGCCACCAGCAGAGATTATGAGACAGGGGAAGAGCAGTACTTC. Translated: CATSRDYETGEEQYF. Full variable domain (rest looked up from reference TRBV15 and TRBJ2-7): DAMVIQNPRYQVTQFGKPVTLSCSQTLNHNVMYWYQQKSSQAPKLLFHYYDKDFNNEADTPDNFQSRRPNTSFCFLDIRSPGLGDTAMYLCATSRDYETGEEQYFGPGTRLTVT.

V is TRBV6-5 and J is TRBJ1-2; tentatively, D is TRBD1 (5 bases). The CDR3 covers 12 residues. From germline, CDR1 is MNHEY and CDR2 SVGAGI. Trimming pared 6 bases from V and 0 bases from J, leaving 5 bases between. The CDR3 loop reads CASRTANYGYTF. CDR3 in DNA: TGTGCCAGCAGGACAGCTAACTATGGCTACACCTTC.

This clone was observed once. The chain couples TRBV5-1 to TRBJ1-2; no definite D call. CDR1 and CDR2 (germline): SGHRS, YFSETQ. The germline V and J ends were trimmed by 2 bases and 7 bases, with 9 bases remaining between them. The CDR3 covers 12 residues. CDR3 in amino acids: CASSFGLRGYTF. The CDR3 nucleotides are TGCGCCAGCAGCTTTGGCCTCCGTGGCTACACCTTC. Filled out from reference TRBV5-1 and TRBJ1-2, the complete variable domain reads KAGVTQTPRYLIKTRGQQVTLSCSPISGHRSVSWYQQTPGQGLQFLFEYFSETQRNKGNFPGRFSGRQFSNSRSEMNVSTLELGDSALYLCASSFGLRGYTFGSGTRLTVV.

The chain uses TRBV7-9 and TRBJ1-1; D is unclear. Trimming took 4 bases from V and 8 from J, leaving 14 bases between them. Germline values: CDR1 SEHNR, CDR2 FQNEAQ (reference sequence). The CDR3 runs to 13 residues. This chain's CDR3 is CASSSPRRPEAFF. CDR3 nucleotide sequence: TGTGCCAGCAGCTCACCCAGGAGGCCCGAAGCTTTCTTT.

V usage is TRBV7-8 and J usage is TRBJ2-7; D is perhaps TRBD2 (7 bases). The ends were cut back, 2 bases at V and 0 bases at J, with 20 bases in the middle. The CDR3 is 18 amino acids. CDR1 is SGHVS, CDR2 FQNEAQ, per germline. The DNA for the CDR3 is TGTGCCAGCAGCTTATCGGGAGGAAGTGGGGGGGCCTCCTACGAGCAGTACTTC. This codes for CASSLSGGSGGASYEQYF.

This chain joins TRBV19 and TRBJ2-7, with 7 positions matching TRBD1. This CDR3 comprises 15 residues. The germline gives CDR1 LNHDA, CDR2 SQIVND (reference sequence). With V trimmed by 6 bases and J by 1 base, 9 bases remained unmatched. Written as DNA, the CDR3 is TGTGCCAGTAGCGACATAGAGACAGGGTCCTACGAGCAGTACTTC. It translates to CASSDIETGSYEQYF.

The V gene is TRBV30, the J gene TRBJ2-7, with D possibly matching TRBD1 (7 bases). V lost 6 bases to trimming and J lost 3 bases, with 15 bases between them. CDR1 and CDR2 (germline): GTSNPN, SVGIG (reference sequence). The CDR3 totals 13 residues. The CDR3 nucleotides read TGTGCCTGTCAGGGGGGCACCCACTACGAGCAGTACTTC. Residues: CACQGGTHYEQYF.

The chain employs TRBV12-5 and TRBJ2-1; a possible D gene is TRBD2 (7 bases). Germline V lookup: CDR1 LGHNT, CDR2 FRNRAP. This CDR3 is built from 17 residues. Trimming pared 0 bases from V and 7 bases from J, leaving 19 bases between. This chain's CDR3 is CASGLVLGGPVGNEQFF. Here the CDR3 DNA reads TGTGCTAGTGGTTTGGTACTGGGGGGGCCGGTAGGTAATGAGCAGTTCTTC.

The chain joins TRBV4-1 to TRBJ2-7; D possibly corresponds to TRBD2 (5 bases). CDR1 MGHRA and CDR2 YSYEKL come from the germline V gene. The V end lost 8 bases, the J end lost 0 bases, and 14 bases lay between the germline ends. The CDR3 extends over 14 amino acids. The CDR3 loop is CASSGVSGSYEQYF. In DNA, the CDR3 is TGCGCCAGCTCCGGGGTCAGCGGCTCCTACGAGCAGTACTTC.

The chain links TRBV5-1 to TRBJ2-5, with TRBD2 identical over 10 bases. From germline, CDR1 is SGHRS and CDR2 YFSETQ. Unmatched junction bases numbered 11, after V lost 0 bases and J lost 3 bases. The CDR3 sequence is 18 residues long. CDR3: CASSLVTSGKGIEETQYF. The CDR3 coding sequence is TGCGCCAGCAGCTTGGTTACTAGCGGGAAGGGGATAGAAGAGACCCAGTACTTC.

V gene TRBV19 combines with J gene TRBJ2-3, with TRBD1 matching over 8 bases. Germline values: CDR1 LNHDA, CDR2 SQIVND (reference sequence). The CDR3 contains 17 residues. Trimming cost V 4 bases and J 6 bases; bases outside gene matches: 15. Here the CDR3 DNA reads TGTGCCAGTAGTACAGTGCAGGGGGCGAAAAAAGTGGATACGCAGTATTTT. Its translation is CASSTVQGAKKVDTQYF. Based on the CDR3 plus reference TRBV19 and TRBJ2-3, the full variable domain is DGGITQSPKYLFRKEGQNVTLSCEQNLNHDAMYWYRQDPGQGLRLIYYSQIVNDFQKGDIAEGYSVSREKKESFPLTVTSAQKNPTAFYLCASSTVQGAKKVDTQYFGPGTRLTVL.

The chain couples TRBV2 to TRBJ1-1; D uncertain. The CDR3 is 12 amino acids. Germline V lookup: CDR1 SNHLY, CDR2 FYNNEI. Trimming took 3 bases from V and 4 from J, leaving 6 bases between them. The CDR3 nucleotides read TGTGCCAGCAGTGATTATGTCACTGAAGCTTTCTTT. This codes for CASSDYVTEAFF.

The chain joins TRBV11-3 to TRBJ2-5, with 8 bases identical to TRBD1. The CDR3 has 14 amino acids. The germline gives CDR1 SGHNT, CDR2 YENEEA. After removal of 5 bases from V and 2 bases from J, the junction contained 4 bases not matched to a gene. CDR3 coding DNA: TGTGCCAGCAGCCGGACAGGGCTACAAGAGACCCAGTACTTC. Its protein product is CASSRTGLQETQYF. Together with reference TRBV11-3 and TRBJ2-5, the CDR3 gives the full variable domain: EAGVVQSPRYKIIEKKQPVAFWCNPISGHNTLYWYLQNLGQGPELLIRYENEEAVDDSQLPKDRFSAERLKGVDSTLKIQPAELGDSAVYLCASSRTGLQETQYFGPGTRLLVL.

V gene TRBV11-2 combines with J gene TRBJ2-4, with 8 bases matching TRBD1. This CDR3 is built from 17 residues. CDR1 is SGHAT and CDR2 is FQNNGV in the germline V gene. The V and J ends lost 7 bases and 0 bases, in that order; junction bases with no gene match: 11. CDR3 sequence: CASTKGGQGEAKNIQYF. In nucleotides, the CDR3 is TGTGCCAGCACCAAGGGAGGACAGGGAGAAGCCAAAAACATTCAGTACTTC.

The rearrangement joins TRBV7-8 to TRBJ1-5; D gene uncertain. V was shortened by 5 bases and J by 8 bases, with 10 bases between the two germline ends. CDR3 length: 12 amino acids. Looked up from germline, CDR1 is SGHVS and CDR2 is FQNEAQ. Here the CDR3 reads CASSRANEPQHF. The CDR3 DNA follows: TGTGCCAGCAGCCGGGCCAACGAGCCCCAGCATTTT.

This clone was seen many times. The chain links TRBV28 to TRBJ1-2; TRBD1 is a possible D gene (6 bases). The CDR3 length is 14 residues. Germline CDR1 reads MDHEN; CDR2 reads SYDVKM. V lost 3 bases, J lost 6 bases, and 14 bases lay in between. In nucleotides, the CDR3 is TGTGCCAGCAGTTTGTCCACAGGGTTTCATGGCTACACCTTC. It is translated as CASSLSTGFHGYTF.

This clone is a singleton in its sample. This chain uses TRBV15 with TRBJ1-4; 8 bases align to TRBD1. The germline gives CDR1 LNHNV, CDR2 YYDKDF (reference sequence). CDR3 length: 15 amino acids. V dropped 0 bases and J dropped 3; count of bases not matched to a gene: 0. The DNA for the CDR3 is TGTGCCACCAGCAGAGAGACAGGGGCTAATGAAAAACTGTTTTTT. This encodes CATSRETGANEKLFF.

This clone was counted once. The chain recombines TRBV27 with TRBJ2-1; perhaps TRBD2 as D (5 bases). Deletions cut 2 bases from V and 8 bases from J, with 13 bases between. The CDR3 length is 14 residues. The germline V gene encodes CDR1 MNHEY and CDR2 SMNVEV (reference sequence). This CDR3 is CASSLRGFGDEQFF. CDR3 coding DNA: TGTGCCAGCAGTTTACGGGGTTTTGGTGATGAGCAGTTCTTC.

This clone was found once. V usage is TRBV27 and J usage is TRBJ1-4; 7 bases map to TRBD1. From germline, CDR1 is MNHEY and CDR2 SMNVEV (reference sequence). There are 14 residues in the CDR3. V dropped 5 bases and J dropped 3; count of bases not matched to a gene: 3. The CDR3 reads CASSVGTANEKLFF. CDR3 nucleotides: TGTGCCAGCAGTGTCGGGACAGCTAATGAAAAACTGTTTTTT.

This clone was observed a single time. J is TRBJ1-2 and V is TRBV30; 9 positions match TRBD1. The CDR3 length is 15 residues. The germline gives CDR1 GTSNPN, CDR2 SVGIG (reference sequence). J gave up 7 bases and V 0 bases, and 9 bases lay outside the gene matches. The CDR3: CAWSVWDRVSIGYTF. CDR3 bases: TGTGCCTGGAGTGTTTGGGACAGGGTTTCGATTGGCTACACCTTC.